The 24 T cell receptor beta chains in this list originate from one sample, sequenced in a study of control samples from healthy donors and cancer patients. TCRdb keeps only in-frame clones here, not all; method: immunoSEQ multiplex PCR. The sample consists of about 140,000 clones, more than 80% of them appearing once. Sequenced input: blood. Receptors originate from a man aged 18 to 30 in good health.

J is TRBJ1-1 and V is TRBV5-8; D is unresolved. Trimming took off 1 base at V and 2 bases at J, with 15 bases between the two ends. The germline gives CDR1 SGHTS, CDR2 YDEGEE. This CDR3 contains 16 residues. The DNA of the CDR3 is TGTGCCAGCAGCTTGTGGCCCAACAGATTCAACACTGAAGCTTTCTTT. Translating it yields CASSLWPNRFNTEAFF. Filled out from reference TRBV5-8 and TRBJ1-1, the complete variable domain reads EAGVTQSPTHLIKTRGQQATLRCSPISGHTSVYWYQQALGLGLQFLLWYDEGEERNRGNFPPRFSGRQFPNYSSELNVNALELEDSALYLCASSLWPNRFNTEAFFGQGTRLTVV.

The gene calls are TRBV7-9 and TRBJ2-2; TRBD1 matches at 9 bases. This CDR3 spans 17 amino acids. Germline V gene data show CDR1 as SEHNR and CDR2 as FQNEAQ (reference sequence). V lost 5 bases to trimming and J lost 5 bases; unmatched junction nucleotides: 12. Here the CDR3 DNA reads TGTGCCAGCAGCCCCAAATGGGGACAGGGCGGAACCGGGGAGCTGTTTTTT. Translating it yields CASSPKWGQGGTGELFF.

The J gene is TRBJ2-3, the V gene TRBV4-1; no clear D gene. Germline V CDR1 and CDR2: MGHRA, YSYEKL. V was trimmed by 6 bases and J by 2 bases, leaving 3 bases between them. The CDR3 spans 11 residues. Here the CDR3 DNA reads TGCGCCAGCAGGATCACAGATACGCAGTATTTT. Residues: CASRITDTQYF.

V usage is TRBV4-1 and J usage is TRBJ1-5; D perhaps matches TRBD1 (5 bases). CDR1 MGHRA and CDR2 YSYEKL come from the germline V gene. V lost 1 base and J lost 0, with 10 bases in between. CDR3 length equals 16 residues. CDR3: CASSQGAGNSNQPQHF. CDR3 nucleotide sequence: TGCGCCAGCAGCCAAGGGGCAGGGAATAGCAATCAGCCCCAGCATTTT.

The sample holds one count of this clone. V is TRBV7-3 and J is TRBJ1-1, with D uncertain. The ends were cut back, 6 bases at V and 1 base at J, with 15 bases in the middle. Germline assignment: CDR1 SGHTA and CDR2 FQGTGA. This CDR3 has 15 amino acids. In DNA form, the CDR3 reads TGTGCCAGCAGGCCTAACACGGAACCGAACACTGAAGCTTTCTTT. This sequence encodes CASRPNTEPNTEAFF.

The chain couples TRBV5-1 to TRBJ2-1; D is perhaps TRBD2 (5 bases). Looked up from germline, CDR1 is SGHRS and CDR2 is YFSETQ. The CDR3 consists of 11 residues. Trimming shortened V by 6 bases and J by 15 bases, and 16 bases separated the two germline ends. The CDR3: CASKLEGYRFF. The CDR3 DNA follows: TGCGCCAGCAAACTTGAGGGCTACCGGTTCTTC. The variable domain in full, completed from reference TRBV5-1 and TRBJ2-1, reads KAGVTQTPRYLIKTRGQQVTLSCSPISGHRSVSWYQQTPGQGLQFLFEYFSETQRNKGNFPGRFSGRQFSNSRSEMNVSTLELGDSALYLCASKLEGYRFFGPGTRLTVL.

The CDR3 DNA is TGTGCCAGCAGTTACCCTGAAGGTTCAACTAACTATGGCTACACCTTC. Its translation is CASSYPEGSTNYGYTF. The genes are TRBV6-5 and TRBJ1-2; D call uncertain. V was trimmed by 2 bases and J by 0 bases, leaving 13 bases between them. The CDR3 length is 16 residues. Germline V lookup: CDR1 MNHEY, CDR2 SVGAGI.

V gene TRBV19 combines with J gene TRBJ1-5, with D maybe TRBD1 (5 bases). V lost 3 bases, J lost 9 bases, and 15 bases lay in between. CDR1 LNHDA and CDR2 SQIVND come from the germline V gene (reference sequence). The CDR3 length is 14 residues. The CDR3 DNA reads TGTGCCAGTAGTATTGCTCTTCGGGGCCTGCCCCAGCATTTT. This sequence encodes CASSIALRGLPQHF.

This chain joins TRBV5-1 and TRBJ1-4; possibly TRBD1 for D (6 bases). Germline assignment: CDR1 SGHRS and CDR2 YFSETQ. V shed 4 bases and J shed 3 bases, with 10 bases lying between them. This CDR3 contains 14 residues. In DNA, the CDR3 is TGCGCCAGCAGCAGAGGGGGAGCTAATGAAAAACTGTTTTTT. Its translation is CASSRGGANEKLFF. The whole variable domain, remainder taken from reference TRBV5-1 and TRBJ1-4, is KAGVTQTPRYLIKTRGQQVTLSCSPISGHRSVSWYQQTPGQGLQFLFEYFSETQRNKGNFPGRFSGRQFSNSRSEMNVSTLELGDSALYLCASSRGGANEKLFFGSGTQLSVL.

The chain links TRBV15 to TRBJ1-5; no definite D call. This CDR3 is 14 amino acids long. Germline loops: CDR1 LNHNV, CDR2 YYDKDF (reference sequence). V was cut by 0 bases and J by 3 bases, with 6 bases left in between. The DNA for the CDR3 is TGTGCCACCAGCAGAGACAGGAACAATCAGCCCCAGCATTTT. Its protein is CATSRDRNNQPQHF.

This clone was seen only a few times. The chain combines TRBV3-1 (or the pseudogene TRBV3-2) with TRBJ1-6; possibly TRBD1 for D (5 bases). This CDR3 region has 17 residues. V lost 0 bases to trimming and J lost 9 bases, with 18 bases between them. The V gene's germline CDR1 is LGHDT and CDR2 YNNKEL (reference sequence). CDR3 sequence: CASSQDRGGNWGSPLHF. CDR3 nucleotides: TGTGCCAGCAGCCAAGATCGCGGGGGGAACTGGGGTTCACCCCTCCACTTT.

The V and J genes are TRBV5-1 and TRBJ2-7, with a possible D match to TRBD2 (5 bases). The CDR3 extends over 14 amino acids. The V gene's germline CDR1 is SGHRS and CDR2 YFSETQ. The ends were cut back, 4 bases at V and 0 bases at J, with 11 bases in the middle. The CDR3 region is CASSTDGLSYEQYF. The CDR3 region has the DNA TGCGCCAGCAGCACGGACGGACTCTCCTACGAGCAGTACTTC.

The V call is TRBV23-1, the J call TRBJ1-1; D uncertain. TRBV23-1 is recorded as an ORF, its role being uncertain. The CDR3 is made up of 15 amino acids. Trimming removed 0 bases at V and 1 base at J, with 9 bases between. The CDR3 DNA follows: TGCGCCAGCAGTCAATCGGCCGTTTCGAACACTGAAGCTTTCTTT. This codes for CASSQSAVSNTEAFF.

The chain employs TRBV6-5 and TRBJ1-2, with 10 positions matching TRBD1. Germline V CDR1 and CDR2: MNHEY, SVGAGI. The CDR3 covers 14 residues. The junction had 1 base not matched to a gene; V was cut back by 0 bases and J by 6 bases. The DNA of the CDR3 is TGTGCCAGCAGTTACTCCGGACAGGGGGATGGCTACACCTTC. This codes for CASSYSGQGDGYTF.

The chain combines TRBV4-2 with TRBJ1-1; D is uncertain. V was pared by 1 base and J by 2 bases, with 5 bases between. Germline V lookup: CDR1 LGHNA, CDR2 YNFKEQ. CDR3 length: 13 residues. The CDR3 loop is CASSQGRNTEAFF. The CDR3, as DNA: TGTGCCAGCAGCCAAGGCCGTAACACTGAAGCTTTCTTT.

The rearrangement uses TRBV2 and TRBJ2-2; D gene unclear. Germline CDR1 and CDR2: SNHLY and FYNNEI. The CDR3 sequence is 16 residues long. V lost 5 bases, J lost 5 bases, and 18 bases lay in between. The CDR3 region is CASSYDPASGTGELFF. CDR3 in DNA: TGTGCCAGCAGTTACGACCCAGCCTCCGGGACCGGGGAGCTGTTTTTT.

The rearrangement links TRBV19 to TRBJ1-1, with a weak D call TRBD1 (5 bases). Germline V gives CDR1 LNHDA, CDR2 SQIVND (reference sequence). The V and J ends lost 1 base and 3 bases respectively, with 15 bases between them. The length of the CDR3 is 16 residues. The CDR3 nucleotides read TGTGCCAGTAGTATAGGGGACCGTCCTCATGACACTGAAGCTTTCTTT. Protein: CASSIGDRPHDTEAFF.

The chain has TRBV10-1 and TRBJ1-1; maybe TRBD1 (6 bases). CDR1 is WNHNN and CDR2 is SYGVQD in the germline V gene (reference sequence). The CDR3 is 15 amino acids. Between the trimmed V and J ends, which lost 6 bases and 1 base, there was a span of 15 bases. The CDR3 loop reads CASREGDPRNTEAFF. DNA for the CDR3: TGCGCCAGCAGGGAGGGGGATCCCAGGAACACTGAAGCTTTCTTT.

The genes are TRBV3-1 (or the pseudogene TRBV3-2) and TRBJ1-6; D is unresolved. This CDR3 region has 15 residues. V was pared by 0 bases and J by 4 bases, with 7 bases between. Germline V gene sequence: CDR1 LGHDT, CDR2 YNNKEL (reference sequence). CDR3 sequence: CASSQEASYNSPLHF. The CDR3 DNA sequence: TGTGCCAGCAGCCAAGAGGCATCTTATAATTCACCCCTCCACTTT.

V usage is TRBV27 and J usage is TRBJ1-5; a possible D gene is TRBD1 (5 bases). The CDR3 extends over 15 amino acids. V gave up 2 bases and J gave up 4 bases, with 12 bases separating them. Germline loops: CDR1 MNHEY, CDR2 SMNVEV (reference sequence). The CDR3 here is CASSLRWTNNQPQHF. CDR3 bases: TGTGCCAGCAGTTTACGCTGGACAAATAATCAGCCCCAGCATTTT.

CDR3 protein: CASSTGQGGETQYF. Written as DNA, the CDR3 is TGCGCCAGCAGCACAGGACAGGGAGGAGAGACCCAGTACTTC. The chain has TRBV5-1 and TRBJ2-5, with 8 bases aligning to TRBD1. The CDR3 has 14 amino acids. Trimming removed 4 bases from V and 4 bases from J; junction bases left unmatched: 6. Looked up from germline, CDR1 is SGHRS and CDR2 is YFSETQ.

This clone was detected only a few times. The chain joins TRBV7-9 to TRBJ2-5, with 8 bases aligning to TRBD2. Germline lookup yields CDR1 SEHNR and CDR2 FQNEAQ (reference sequence). CDR3 length equals 15 residues. The V and J ends lost 3 bases and 3 bases, in that order; junction bases with no gene match: 6. The chain's CDR3 is CASSFGGGKEETQYF. As DNA, the CDR3 is TGTGCCAGCAGCTTCGGCGGGGGGAAAGAAGAGACCCAGTACTTC. The variable domain in full, with the rest retrieved from reference TRBV7-9 and TRBJ2-5, is DTGVSQNPRHKITKRGQNVTFRCDPISEHNRLYWYRQTLGQGPEFLTYFQNEAQLEKSRLLSDRFSAERPKGSFSTLEIQRTEQGDSAMYLCASSFGGGKEETQYFGPGTRLLVL.

The J gene is TRBJ1-2, the V gene TRBV7-9; 7 bases are shared with TRBD1. The CDR3 consists of 16 residues. Trimming took 0 bases from V and 0 from J; bases not matched to a gene: 4. CDR1 is SEHNR, CDR2 FQNEAQ, per germline (reference sequence). The CDR3 reads CASSLAGQNPNYGYTF. CDR3 DNA sequence: TGTGCCAGCAGCTTAGCGGGACAGAATCCTAACTATGGCTACACCTTC.

This clone was detected only a few times. The chain has TRBV30 and TRBJ1-1; perhaps TRBD1 as D (5 bases). The CDR3 length is 14 residues. Germline-derived CDR1 and CDR2 are GTSNPN and SVGIG (reference sequence). Trimming shortened V by 4 bases and J by 0 bases, and 12 bases separated the two germline ends. CDR3 amino acids: CAWNSGLLNTEAFF. For the CDR3, the DNA is TGTGCCTGGAATTCGGGACTCCTGAACACTGAAGCTTTCTTT.